The 25 T cell receptor beta chains presented below share a single source sample, sequenced in a study of identical twins (dated by TCRdb to about 2016). The library was obtained by 5' RACE. The listed sequencing device is Illumina HiSeq 2000. Starting from the raw public reads, TCRdb applied fastp trimming at Q25, assembled clones with MiXCR and retained in-frame beta chains. Identical CDR3 protein sequences are pooled into one entry, listed with their most common genes and DNA. The sample data list a few hundred thousand distinct CDR3 sequences, and roughly a tenth of these were observed just once. Less than 12% of the sample comes from the top ten. The sequenced sample was memory T cells sorted from blood. According to the study, the label for this sample's cell subset or site signals: CD45RO+ enriched T cells. These receptors were collected from a middle-aged man in good health.

This chain connects TRBV7-9 to TRBJ2-7, with a tentative D call TRBD1 (6 bases). Trimming removed 2 bases from V and 5 bases from J, with 10 bases in between. Germline loops: CDR1 SEHNR, CDR2 FQNEAQ (reference sequence). This CDR3 has 13 amino acids. Here the CDR3 DNA reads TGTGCCAGCAGCTTAAGGGACATGAACGAGCAGTACTTC. It yields the protein CASSLRDMNEQYF.

Many counts were recorded for this clonotype. The CDR3: CASSFSPGPNTGELFF. The CDR3 DNA reads TGTGCCAGCAGTTTTTCCCCGGGACCGAACACCGGGGAGCTGTTTTTT. This chain links TRBV12-3 or TRBV12-4 with TRBJ2-2; perhaps D is TRBD1 or TRBD2 (5 bases each). Trimming removed 3 bases at V and 0 bases at J, with 11 bases between. This CDR3 is built from 16 residues.

This clonotype was observed many times. CDR3 bases: TGTGCCAGCAGTCCCAAGATTGAGGGTAGCGGGGTAAGAGGGACAGATACGCAGTATTTT. This translates into CASSPKIEGSGVRGTDTQYF. This chain links TRBV27 with TRBJ2-3; the match to TRBD2 covers 8 bases. V trimming: 5 bases; J trimming: 3 bases; junction bases outside the gene matches: 22. This CDR3 comprises 20 residues. Germline CDR1 is MNHEY and CDR2 is SMNVEV (reference sequence).

This clonotype was counted ten times or more. This chain connects TRBV5-1 to TRBJ2-5; D might be TRBD1 or TRBD2, each matching 10 bases. V was trimmed by 4 bases and J by 0 bases, leaving 25 bases between them. This CDR3 is built from 19 residues. Per germline, CDR1 SGHRS and CDR2 YFSETQ. The CDR3 region is CASSKGQGRTSGYQETQYF. For the CDR3, the DNA is TGCGCCAGCAGCAAGGGACAGGGGAGGACTAGCGGCTACCAAGAGACCCAGTACTTC.

The sample holds many counts of this clonotype. The chain couples TRBV7-2 to TRBJ2-1; maybe TRBD2 (5 bases). The CDR3 runs to 13 residues. Trimming removed 5 bases at V and 6 bases at J, with 11 bases between. Germline CDR1 is SGHTA and CDR2 is FQGNSA. CDR3 residues: CASSPLVANEQFF. CDR3 sequence (DNA): TGTGCCAGCAGCCCACTAGTCGCCAATGAGCAGTTCTTC.

The chain is built from TRBV7-2 and TRBJ1-2; TRBD1 is a possible D gene (6 bases). Germline V gives CDR1 SGHTA, CDR2 FQGNSA. The CDR3 loop spans 15 amino acids. The ends were cut back, 5 bases at V and 2 bases at J, with 15 bases in the middle. The CDR3 DNA follows: TGTGCCAGCAGCCCCGCTCCGGGGGGCAACTATGGCTACACCTTC. This encodes CASSPAPGGNYGYTF.

This clonotype was seen a few times. The V call is TRBV25-1, the J call TRBJ2-3; 13 bases align to TRBD2. The J segment lost 4 bases and the V segment lost 6 bases, leaving 4 bases of the junction unmatched. The germline CDR1 and CDR2 sequences are MGHDK and SYGVNS. The CDR3 covers 15 residues. CDR3 coding DNA: TGTGCCAGCAGCCGACTAGCGGGAGGAGCAGATACGCAGTATTTT. Translation gives CASSRLAGGADTQYF.

The chain carries TRBV4-1 and TRBJ1-1, with D hard to call. The CDR3 covers 15 residues. V lost 2 bases and J lost 0, with 10 bases in between. Looked up from germline, CDR1 is MGHRA and CDR2 is YSYEKL. The CDR3 sequence is CASSQTEIMNTEAFF. The CDR3 DNA is TGCGCCAGCAGCCAAACGGAAATCATGAACACTGAAGCTTTCTTT.

In its sample, this clonotype was seen a few times. The rearrangement uses TRBV5-1 and TRBJ2-1; D unresolved. The germline V gene encodes CDR1 SGHRS and CDR2 YFSETQ. The CDR3 totals 15 residues. V was shortened by 2 bases and J by 6 bases, with 15 bases between the two germline ends. The CDR3 coding sequence is TGCGCCAGCAGCTTCCTGACCGGCCTGATCAATGAGCAGTTCTTC. It translates to CASSFLTGLINEQFF.

In its sample, this clonotype was seen many times. The chain combines TRBV4-3 with TRBJ1-1; D unresolved. Germline CDR1 LGHNA, CDR2 YSLEER. V was pared by 3 bases and J by 6 bases, with 11 bases between. This CDR3 is 13 amino acids long. CDR3: CASSHLGGPEAFF. The CDR3 DNA reads as TGCGCCAGCAGCCACCTTGGCGGCCCTGAAGCTTTCTTT.

This clonotype was detected only a few times. The chain is built from TRBV2 and TRBJ1-5, with D unclear. Germline values: CDR1 SNHLY, CDR2 FYNNEI. The CDR3 is made up of 15 amino acids. V was clipped by 1 base and J by 4 bases, with 11 bases between them. The CDR3 bases are TGTGCCAGCAGTGAAGGGTCAGGTGGTAATCAGCCCCAGCATTTT. The encoded protein is CASSEGSGGNQPQHF.

This rearrangement joins TRBV4-2 to TRBJ1-2, with D unclear. The CDR3 loop spans 13 amino acids. The V gene's germline CDR1 is LGHNA and CDR2 YNFKEQ. Trimming cost V 1 base and J 7 bases, with 10 bases left between them. Written as DNA, the CDR3 is TGTGCCAGCAGCCAAGGAAAGGTCTCTGGCTACACCTTC. Translating gives CASSQGKVSGYTF.

The chain recombines TRBV4-2 with TRBJ2-6; 7 nucleotides line up with TRBD1. The germline CDR1 and CDR2 sequences are LGHNA and YNFKEQ. CDR3 length: 19 residues. After removal of 3 bases from V and 4 bases from J, the junction contained 15 bases not matched to a gene. The DNA of the CDR3 is TGTGCCAGCAGCCAGACCTACAGGGGTTTTGGCTCCGGGGCCAACGTCCTGACTTTC. It is translated as CASSQTYRGFGSGANVLTF.

This clonotype appeared many times. V usage is TRBV7-9 and J usage is TRBJ2-2; D is tentatively TRBD1 or TRBD2 (5 bases each). V lost 5 bases, J lost 6 bases, and 16 bases lay in between. This CDR3 has 15 amino acids. In germline, CDR1 is SEHNR, CDR2 FQNEAQ (reference sequence). CDR3 amino acids: CASSPRRRGPGELFF. The CDR3 DNA reads as TGTGCCAGCAGCCCCCGTCGACGGGGACCCGGGGAGCTGTTTTTT.

The chain recombines TRBV20-1 with TRBJ1-5; no clear D. V lost 5 bases and J 0 bases, leaving 5 bases between the germline ends. CDR3 length: 12 amino acids. CDR1 is DFQATT and CDR2 is SNEGSKA in the germline V gene (reference sequence). CDR3: CSARGSNQPQHF. As DNA, the CDR3 is TGCAGTGCTCGGGGTAGCAATCAGCCCCAGCATTTT.

This clonotype has more than one count but fewer than ten. This CDR3 reads CASSGTVSSGANVLTF. In DNA, the CDR3 is TGTGCCAGCAGCGGGACAGTAAGCTCTGGGGCCAACGTCCTGACTTTC. The rearrangement uses TRBV12-3 or TRBV12-4 and TRBJ2-6; 7 nucleotides line up with TRBD1. J lost 0 bases, V lost 6 bases, and 5 bases had no gene match. The CDR3 is 16 residues long.

This clonotype has at least ten counts. The rearrangement links TRBV10-3 to TRBJ2-7, with 16 bases that match TRBD2. Germline V gives CDR1 ENHRY, CDR2 SYGVKD. The CDR3 consists of 18 residues. V dropped 6 bases and J dropped 5; count of bases not matched to a gene: 13. CDR3 loop: CAIRRGLAGGIFADEQYF. For the CDR3, the DNA is TGTGCCATCAGGCGGGGACTAGCGGGAGGGATTTTTGCGGACGAGCAGTACTTC.

The gene calls are TRBV7-2 and TRBJ1-5; no firm D call. The V end was cut by 5 bases, the J end by 0 bases, with 8 bases between. Germline V gene sequence: CDR1 SGHTA, CDR2 FQGNSA. The length of the CDR3 is 14 residues. This CDR3 reads CASSPEYSNQPQHF. In nucleotides, the CDR3 is TGTGCCAGCAGCCCAGAATATAGCAATCAGCCCCAGCATTTT.

CDR3 sequence (DNA): TGTGCCAGCAGCTTAGCAGGCCTTTACGAGCAGTACTTC. As protein: CASSLAGLYEQYF. V and J are TRBV7-2 and TRBJ2-7; D gene unclear. The CDR3 totals 13 residues. The ends were cut back, 0 bases at V and 4 bases at J, with 7 bases in the middle. Germline V gives CDR1 SGHTA, CDR2 FQGNSA.

This clonotype occurred many times. This chain joins TRBV3-1 and TRBJ1-5; D remains ambiguous. This CDR3 has 13 amino acids. The germline V and J ends were trimmed by 7 bases and 0 bases, with 7 bases remaining between them. Germline CDR1 reads LGHDT; CDR2 reads YNNKEL (reference sequence). This CDR3 is CASTGDSNQPQHF. The CDR3 DNA reads as TGTGCCAGCACGGGCGATAGCAATCAGCCCCAGCATTTT.

This clonotype was detected ten times or more. The J gene is TRBJ1-1, the V gene TRBV24-1, with D uncertain. Germline V gene sequence: CDR1 KGHDR, CDR2 SFDVKD. V lost 4 bases and J lost 3, with 11 bases in between. The CDR3 is made up of 14 amino acids. CDR3 sequence: CATSDAASHTEAFF. CDR3 nucleotide sequence: TGTGCCACCAGTGACGCGGCCAGCCACACTGAAGCTTTCTTT.

J is TRBJ2-7 and V is TRBV11-1, with unresolved D. V shed 2 bases and J shed 2 bases, with 13 bases lying between them. This CDR3 has 15 amino acids. The germline gives CDR1 SGHAT, CDR2 FQDESV (reference sequence). In DNA, the CDR3 is TGTGCCAGCAGCTTATTCTCGGCTGCGGCCTACGAGCAGTACTTC. Translating it yields CASSLFSAAAYEQYF.

This clonotype was counted at least ten times. The chain couples TRBV7-2 to TRBJ1-3; no clear D gene. CDR3 length equals 13 residues. V lost 4 bases and J 9 bases, leaving 13 bases between the germline ends. Per germline, CDR1 SGHTA and CDR2 FQGNSA. The chain's CDR3 is CASSSPSEGTIYF. The CDR3 DNA sequence: TGTGCCAGCAGCTCTCCGTCTGAGGGCACCATATATTTT. The entire variable domain, with the rest obtained from reference TRBV7-2 and TRBJ1-3, is as follows: GAGVSQSPSNKVTEKGKDVELRCDPISGHTALYWYRQSLGQGLEFLIYFQGNSAPDKSGLPSDRFSAERTGGSVSTLTIQRTQQEDSAVYLCASSSPSEGTIYFGEGSWLTVV.

The chain joins TRBV10-3 to TRBJ2-7; 7 bases are a match to TRBD1. Germline V gene data show CDR1 as ENHRY and CDR2 as SYGVKD. The ends lost 8 bases at V and 7 bases at J; junction bases unmatched: 14. The CDR3 loop spans 14 amino acids. For the CDR3, the DNA is TGTGCCATCGCTGCCGGACAGGACGTTTTGGAGCAGTACTTC. It yields the protein CAIAAGQDVLEQYF.

V usage is TRBV29-1 and J usage is TRBJ1-1; D may be TRBD1 (5 bases). This CDR3 has 13 amino acids. Germline CDR1 is SQVTM and CDR2 is ANQGSEA. The CDR3 is CGARDRTNTEAFF. DNA for the CDR3: TGCGGCGCTAGGGACCGGACGAACACTGAAGCTTTCTTT. Drawing the rest from reference TRBV29-1 and TRBJ1-1, the complete variable domain is SAVISQKPSRDICQRGTSLTIQCQVDSQVTMMFWYRQQPGQSLTLIATANQGSEATYESGFVIDKFPISRPNLTFSTLTVSNMSPEDSSIYLCGARDRTNTEAFFGQGTRLTVV.